This note documents a single TCR beta chain sequence. Antigen unknown. Vbeta (60) and Jbeta (13) primers were used in the PCR. Assay used: immunoSEQ multiplex PCR; TCRdb lists only in-frame clones, some missing. Among 200,000 to 300,000 clones listed, 70% to 90% were seen once. The sample comes from a study of cytomegalovirus exposure and HLA in healthy donors. Study outcomes and limitations: The study listed about 150 cytomegalovirus-associated TCR beta chains. Roughly uniform sequencing depth across donors was assumed, possibly incorrectly. Cytomegalovirus status was reportedly diagnosed by the classifier with high sensitivity and specificity.

Specimen: PBMCs. The receptor was isolated from a middle-aged woman in good health and CMV-seropositive.

Here the CDR3 DNA reads TGTGCCAGCAGCTTGGGGCAGGGCGCCTCCTACGAGCAGTACTTC. This encodes CASSLGQGASYEQYF. The chain links TRBV11-3 to TRBJ2-7; TRBD1 might be the D (5 bases). The germline V and J ends were trimmed by 3 bases and 0 bases, with 12 bases remaining between them. The CDR3 loop spans 15 amino acids. Germline assignment: CDR1 SGHNT and CDR2 YENEEA.